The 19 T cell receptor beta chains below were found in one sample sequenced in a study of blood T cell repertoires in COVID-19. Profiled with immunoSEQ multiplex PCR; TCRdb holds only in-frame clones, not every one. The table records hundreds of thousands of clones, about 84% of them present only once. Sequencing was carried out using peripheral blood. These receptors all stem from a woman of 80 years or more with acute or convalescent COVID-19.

CDR3: CASSLAPEGVNEKLFF. The CDR3 DNA reads as TGCGCCAGCAGCTTGGCCCCTGAGGGGGTTAATGAAAAACTGTTTTTT. The chain joins TRBV5-1 to TRBJ1-4, with a tentative D call TRBD1 (6 bases). There are 16 residues in the CDR3. Germline values: CDR1 SGHRS, CDR2 YFSETQ. Trimming stripped 0 bases from V and 4 bases from J, with 13 bases between.

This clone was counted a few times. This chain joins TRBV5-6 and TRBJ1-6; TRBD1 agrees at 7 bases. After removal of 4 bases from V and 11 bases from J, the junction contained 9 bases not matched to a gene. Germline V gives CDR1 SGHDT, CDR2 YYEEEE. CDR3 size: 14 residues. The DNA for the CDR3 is TGTGCCAGCAGCCCGAGACAGGGTTCGACACCCCTCCACTTT. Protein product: CASSPRQGSTPLHF.

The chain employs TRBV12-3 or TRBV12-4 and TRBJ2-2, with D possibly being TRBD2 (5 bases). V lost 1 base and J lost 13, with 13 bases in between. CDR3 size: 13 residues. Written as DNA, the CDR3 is TGTGCCAGCAGTTTAGGTCCCCTTGGAGGGCTGTTTTTT. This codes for CASSLGPLGGLFF.

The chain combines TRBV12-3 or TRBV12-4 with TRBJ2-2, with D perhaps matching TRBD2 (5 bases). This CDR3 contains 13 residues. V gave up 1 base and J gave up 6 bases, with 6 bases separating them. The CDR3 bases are TGTGCCAGCAGTTTAGTACTAGCCGGGGAGCTGTTTTTT. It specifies CASSLVLAGELFF.

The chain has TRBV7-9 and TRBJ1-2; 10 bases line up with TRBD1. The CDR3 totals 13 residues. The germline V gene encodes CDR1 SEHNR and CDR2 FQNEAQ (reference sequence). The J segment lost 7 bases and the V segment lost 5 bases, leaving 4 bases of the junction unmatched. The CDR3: CASSLTGGLGYTF. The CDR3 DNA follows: TGTGCCAGCAGCCTGACAGGGGGCCTTGGCTACACCTTC.

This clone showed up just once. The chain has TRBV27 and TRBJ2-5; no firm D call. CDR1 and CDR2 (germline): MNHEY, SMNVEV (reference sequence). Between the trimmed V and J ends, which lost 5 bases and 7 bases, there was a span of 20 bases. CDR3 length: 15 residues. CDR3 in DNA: TGTGCCAGCAGTGCCCGAGAACCCCCTTTCGGGACCCAGTACTTC. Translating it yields CASSAREPPFGTQYF.

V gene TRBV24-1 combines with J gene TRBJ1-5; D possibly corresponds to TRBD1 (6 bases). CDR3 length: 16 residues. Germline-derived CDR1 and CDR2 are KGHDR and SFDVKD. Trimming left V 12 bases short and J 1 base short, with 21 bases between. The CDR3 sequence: CAPRGGEGVSNQPQHF. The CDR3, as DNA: TGTGCCCCGCGTGGGGGGGAGGGGGTAAGCAATCAGCCCCAGCATTTT.

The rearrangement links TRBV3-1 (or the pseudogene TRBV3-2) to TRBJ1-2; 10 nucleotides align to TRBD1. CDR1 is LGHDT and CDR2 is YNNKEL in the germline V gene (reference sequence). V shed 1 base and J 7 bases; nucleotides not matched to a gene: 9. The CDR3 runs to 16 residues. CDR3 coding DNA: TGTGCCAGCAGCCAAGTTGCGACAGGGGGCGCGGGTGGCTACACCTTC. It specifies CASSQVATGGAGGYTF.

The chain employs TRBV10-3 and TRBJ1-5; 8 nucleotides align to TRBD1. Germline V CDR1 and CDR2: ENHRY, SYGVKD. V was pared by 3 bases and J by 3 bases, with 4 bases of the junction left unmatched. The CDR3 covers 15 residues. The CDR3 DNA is TGTGCCATCAGTGACTCGGACAGGGTCAATCAGCCCCAGCATTTT. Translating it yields CAISDSDRVNQPQHF.

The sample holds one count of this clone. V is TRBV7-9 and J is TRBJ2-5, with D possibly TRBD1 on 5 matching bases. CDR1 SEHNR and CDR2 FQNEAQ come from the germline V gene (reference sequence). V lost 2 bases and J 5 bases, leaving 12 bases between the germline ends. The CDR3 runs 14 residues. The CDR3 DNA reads TGTGCCAGCAGCTTAAATCAGGGATGGGAGACCCAGTACTTC. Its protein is CASSLNQGWETQYF.

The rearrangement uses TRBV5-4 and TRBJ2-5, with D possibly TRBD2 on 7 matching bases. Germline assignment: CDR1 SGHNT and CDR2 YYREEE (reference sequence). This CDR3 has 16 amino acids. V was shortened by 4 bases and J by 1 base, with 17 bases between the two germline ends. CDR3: CASSPGGPHGQETQYF. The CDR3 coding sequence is TGTGCCAGCAGCCCCGGGGGGCCCCACGGCCAAGAGACCCAGTACTTC.

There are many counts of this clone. The CDR3 nucleotides are TGTGCCTGGAGTGGAGAGTTTGCCTACACCTTC. Protein: CAWSGEFAYTF. The rearrangement joins TRBV30 to TRBJ1-2; no reliable D call. This CDR3 is built from 11 residues. V lost 1 base and J 10 bases, leaving 10 bases between the germline ends. Germline V gene lookup returns CDR1 GTSNPN and CDR2 SVGIG (reference sequence).

The CDR3 DNA is TGTGTCAGAAGAACAACGGCTAACGGGGATCAGCCCCAGCATTTT. Residues: CVRRTTANGDQPQHF. This rearrangement joins TRBV7-5 to TRBJ1-5. TRBV7-5 is a pseudogene. This CDR3 comprises 15 residues.

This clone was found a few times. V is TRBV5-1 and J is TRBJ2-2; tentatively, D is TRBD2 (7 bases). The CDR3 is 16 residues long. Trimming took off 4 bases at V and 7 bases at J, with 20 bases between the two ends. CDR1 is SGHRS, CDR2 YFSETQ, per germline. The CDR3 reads CASSQSGGPEDGELFF. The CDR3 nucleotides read TGCGCCAGCAGCCAGTCGGGGGGCCCCGAGGACGGGGAGCTGTTTTTT.

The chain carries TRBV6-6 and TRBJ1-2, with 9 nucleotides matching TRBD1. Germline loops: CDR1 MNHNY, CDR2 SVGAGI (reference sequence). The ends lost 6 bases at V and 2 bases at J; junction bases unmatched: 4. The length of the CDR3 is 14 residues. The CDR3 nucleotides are TGTGCCAGCAGGATTACAGGGGGCAACTATGGCTACACCTTC. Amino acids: CASRITGGNYGYTF.

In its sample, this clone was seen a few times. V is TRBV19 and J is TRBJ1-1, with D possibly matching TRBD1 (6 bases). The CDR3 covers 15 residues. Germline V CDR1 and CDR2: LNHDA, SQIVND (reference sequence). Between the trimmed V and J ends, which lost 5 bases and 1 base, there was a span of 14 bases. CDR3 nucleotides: TGTGCCAGTAGTGGACGATACAGGGAGAACACTGAAGCTTTCTTT. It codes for CASSGRYRENTEAFF. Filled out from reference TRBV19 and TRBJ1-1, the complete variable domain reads DGGITQSPKYLFRKEGQNVTLSCEQNLNHDAMYWYRQDPGQGLRLIYYSQIVNDFQKGDIAEGYSVSREKKESFPLTVTSAQKNPTAFYLCASSGRYRENTEAFFGQGTRLTVV.

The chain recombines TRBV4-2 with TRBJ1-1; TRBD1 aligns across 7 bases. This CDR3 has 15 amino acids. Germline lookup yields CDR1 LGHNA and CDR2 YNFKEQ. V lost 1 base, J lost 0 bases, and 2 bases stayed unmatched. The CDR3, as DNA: TGTGCCAGCAGCCAAGGGGACAGACTGAACACTGAAGCTTTCTTT. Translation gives CASSQGDRLNTEAFF.

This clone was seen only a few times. Here the CDR3 DNA reads TGTGCCAGCAGCCAACCTCGCGGGAGACTAGCGGAATACGAGCAGTACTTC. Its translation: CASSQPRGRLAEYEQYF. The chain employs TRBV3-1 (or the pseudogene TRBV3-2) and TRBJ2-7; 9 positions agree with TRBD2. J gave up 4 bases and V 2 bases, and 12 bases lay outside the gene matches. Germline V gene data show CDR1 as LGHDT and CDR2 as YNNKEL (reference sequence). The CDR3 is 17 amino acids.

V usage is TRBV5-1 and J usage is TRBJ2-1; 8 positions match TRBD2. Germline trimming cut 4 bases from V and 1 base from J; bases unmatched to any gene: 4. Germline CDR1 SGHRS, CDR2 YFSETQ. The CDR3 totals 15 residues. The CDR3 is CASSPGTRSYNEQFF. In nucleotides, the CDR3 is TGCGCCAGCAGCCCCGGGACTAGGTCCTACAATGAGCAGTTCTTC.